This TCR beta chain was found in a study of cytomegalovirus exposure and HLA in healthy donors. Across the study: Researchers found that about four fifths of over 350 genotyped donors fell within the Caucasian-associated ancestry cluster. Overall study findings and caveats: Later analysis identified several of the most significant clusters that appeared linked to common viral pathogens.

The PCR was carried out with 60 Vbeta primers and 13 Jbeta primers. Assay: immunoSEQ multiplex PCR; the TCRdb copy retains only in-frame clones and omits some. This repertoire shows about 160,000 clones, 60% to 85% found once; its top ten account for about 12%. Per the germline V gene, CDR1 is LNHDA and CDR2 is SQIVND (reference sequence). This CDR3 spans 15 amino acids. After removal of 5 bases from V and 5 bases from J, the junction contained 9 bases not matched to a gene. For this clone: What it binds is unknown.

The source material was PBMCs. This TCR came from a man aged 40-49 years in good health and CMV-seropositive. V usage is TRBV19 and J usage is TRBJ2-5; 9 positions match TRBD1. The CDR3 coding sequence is TGTGCCAGTAGTCAACAGGGGGCGCTTTTGGAGACCCAGTACTTC. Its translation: CASSQQGALLETQYF.